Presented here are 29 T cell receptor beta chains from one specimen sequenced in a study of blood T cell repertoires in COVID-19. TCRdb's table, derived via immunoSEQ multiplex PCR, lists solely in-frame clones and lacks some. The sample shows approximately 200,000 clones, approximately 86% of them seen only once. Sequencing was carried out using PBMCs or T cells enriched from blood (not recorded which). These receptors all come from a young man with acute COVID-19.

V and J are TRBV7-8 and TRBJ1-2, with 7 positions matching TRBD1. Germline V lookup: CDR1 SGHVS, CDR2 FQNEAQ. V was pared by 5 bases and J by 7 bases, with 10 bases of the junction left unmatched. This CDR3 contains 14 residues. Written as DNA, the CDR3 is TGTGCCAGCAGCACCCGGACAGGTGAACGTGGCTACACCTTC. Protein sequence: CASSTRTGERGYTF.

CDR3 coding DNA: TGTGCCAGCAGGGGGCGGGCCCTAACGCGGGGAATGAACACTGAAGCTTTCTTT. Amino acid sequence: CASRGRALTRGMNTEAFF. The V and J genes are TRBV5-6 and TRBJ1-1, with a tentative D call TRBD1 (5 bases). This CDR3 has 18 residues. CDR1 is SGHDT, CDR2 YYEEEE, per germline. V was shortened by 5 bases and J by 0 bases, with 23 bases between the two germline ends.

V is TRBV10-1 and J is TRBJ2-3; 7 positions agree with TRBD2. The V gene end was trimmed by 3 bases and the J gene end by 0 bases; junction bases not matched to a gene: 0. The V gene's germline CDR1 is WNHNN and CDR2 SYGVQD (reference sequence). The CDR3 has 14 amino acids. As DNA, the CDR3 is TGCGCCAGCAGTGATAGCGGGAGCACAGATACGCAGTATTTT. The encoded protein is CASSDSGSTDTQYF.

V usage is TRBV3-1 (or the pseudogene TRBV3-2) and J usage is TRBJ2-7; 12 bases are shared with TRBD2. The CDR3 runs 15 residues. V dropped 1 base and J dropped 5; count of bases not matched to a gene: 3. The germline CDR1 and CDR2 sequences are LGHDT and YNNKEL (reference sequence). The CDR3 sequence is CASSQGLAGGNEQYF. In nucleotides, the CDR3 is TGTGCCAGCAGCCAAGGTCTAGCGGGAGGGAACGAGCAGTACTTC.

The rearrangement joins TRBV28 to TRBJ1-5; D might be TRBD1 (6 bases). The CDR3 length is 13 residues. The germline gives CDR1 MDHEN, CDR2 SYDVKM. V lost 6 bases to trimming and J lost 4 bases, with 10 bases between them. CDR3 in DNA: TGTGCCAGCAGCCGTACAGGGAATCAGCCCCAGCATTTT. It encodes CASSRTGNQPQHF.

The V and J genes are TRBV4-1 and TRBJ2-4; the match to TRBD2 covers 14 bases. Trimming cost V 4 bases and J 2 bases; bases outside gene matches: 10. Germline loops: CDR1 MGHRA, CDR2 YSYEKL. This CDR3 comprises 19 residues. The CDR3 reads CASSRGTSGSMITKNIQYF. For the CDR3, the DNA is TGCGCCAGCAGCCGAGGGACTAGCGGGAGTATGATAACCAAAAACATTCAGTACTTC.

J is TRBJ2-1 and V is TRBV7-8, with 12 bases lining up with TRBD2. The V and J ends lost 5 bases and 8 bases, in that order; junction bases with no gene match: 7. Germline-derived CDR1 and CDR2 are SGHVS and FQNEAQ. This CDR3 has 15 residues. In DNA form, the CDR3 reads TGTGCCAGCAGCCTGTGGACTAGCGGGGCGCATGAGCAGTTCTTC. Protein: CASSLWTSGAHEQFF.

This chain's CDR3 is CASSYLMGLARYNEQFF. The DNA for the CDR3 is TGTGCCAGCAGCTATCTTATGGGACTAGCGAGATACAATGAGCAGTTCTTC. The chain links TRBV11-2 to TRBJ2-1, with 10 nucleotides matching TRBD2. CDR1 and CDR2 from the germline V gene are SGHAT and FQNNGV. This CDR3 contains 17 residues. Unmatched junction bases numbered 10, after V lost 4 bases and J lost 4 bases.

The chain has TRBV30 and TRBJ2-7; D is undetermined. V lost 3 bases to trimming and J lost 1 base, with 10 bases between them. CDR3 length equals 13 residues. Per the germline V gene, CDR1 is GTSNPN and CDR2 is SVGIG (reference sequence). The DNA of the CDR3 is TGTGCCTGGAGCCCCCCCGGTTCCTACGAGCAGTACTTC. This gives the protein CAWSPPGSYEQYF.

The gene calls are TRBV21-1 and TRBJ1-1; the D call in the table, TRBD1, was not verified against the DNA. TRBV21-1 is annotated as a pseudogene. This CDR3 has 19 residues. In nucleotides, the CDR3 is TGTGCCAGCAGCATTCCCTCCCGTTCGACAGGGGCCGGGTACACTGAAGCTTTCTTT. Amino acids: CASSIPSRSTGAGYTEAFF.

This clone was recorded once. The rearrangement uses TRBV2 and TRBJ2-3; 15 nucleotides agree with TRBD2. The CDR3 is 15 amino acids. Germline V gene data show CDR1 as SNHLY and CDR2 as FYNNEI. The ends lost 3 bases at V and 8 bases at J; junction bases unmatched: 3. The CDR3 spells CASSEGLAGGATQYF. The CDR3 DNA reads TGTGCCAGCAGTGAGGGACTAGCGGGAGGTGCTACGCAGTATTTT. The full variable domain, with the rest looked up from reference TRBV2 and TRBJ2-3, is EPEVTQTPSHQVTQMGQEVILRCVPISNHLYFYWYRQILGQKVEFLVSFYNNEISEKSEIFDDQFSVERPDGSNFTLKIRSTKLEDSAMYFCASSEGLAGGATQYFGPGTRLTVL.

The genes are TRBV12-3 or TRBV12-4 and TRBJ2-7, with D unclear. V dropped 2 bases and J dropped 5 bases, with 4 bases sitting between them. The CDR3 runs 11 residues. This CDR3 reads CASSLRHEQYF. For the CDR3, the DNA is TGTGCCAGCAGTTTACGTCACGAGCAGTACTTC.

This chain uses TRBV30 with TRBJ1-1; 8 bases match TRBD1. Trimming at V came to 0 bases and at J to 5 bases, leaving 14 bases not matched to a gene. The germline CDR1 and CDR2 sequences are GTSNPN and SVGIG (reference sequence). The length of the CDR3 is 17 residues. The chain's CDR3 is CAWSVIRGRSWGTEAFF. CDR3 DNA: TGTGCCTGGAGTGTTATCAGGGGGCGCTCTTGGGGGACTGAAGCTTTCTTT.

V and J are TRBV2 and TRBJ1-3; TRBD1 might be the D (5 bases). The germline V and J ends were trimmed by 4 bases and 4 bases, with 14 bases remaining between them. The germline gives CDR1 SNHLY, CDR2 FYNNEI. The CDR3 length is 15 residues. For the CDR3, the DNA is TGTGCCAGCAGTGGGGGCCAGGGCTTGGGAAACACCATATATTTT. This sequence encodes CASSGGQGLGNTIYF.

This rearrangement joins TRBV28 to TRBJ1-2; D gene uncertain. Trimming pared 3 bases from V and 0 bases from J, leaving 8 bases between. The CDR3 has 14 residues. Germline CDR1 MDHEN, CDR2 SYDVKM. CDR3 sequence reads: CASSFHRTNYGYTF. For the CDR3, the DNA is TGTGCCAGCAGTTTCCACAGAACTAACTATGGCTACACCTTC.

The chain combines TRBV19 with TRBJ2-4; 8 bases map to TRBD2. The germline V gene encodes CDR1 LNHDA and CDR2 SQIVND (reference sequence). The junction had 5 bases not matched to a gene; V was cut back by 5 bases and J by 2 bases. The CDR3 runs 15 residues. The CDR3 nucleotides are TGTGCCAGTAGTGATAGCGGGACCACCAAAAACATTCAGTACTTC. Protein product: CASSDSGTTKNIQYF.

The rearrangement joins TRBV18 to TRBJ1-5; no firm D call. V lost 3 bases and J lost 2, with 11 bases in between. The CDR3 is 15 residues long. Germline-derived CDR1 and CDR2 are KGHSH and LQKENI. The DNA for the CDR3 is TGTGCCAGCTCACCGTACAATCAGGGCAATCAGCCCCAGCATTTT. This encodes CASSPYNQGNQPQHF.

This CDR3 reads CASSLTGRGQETQYF. CDR3 coding DNA: TGTGCCAGCAGTCTCACAGGCAGGGGCCAAGAGACCCAGTACTTC. The rearrangement joins TRBV5-8 to TRBJ2-5; tentatively, D is TRBD1 (6 bases). CDR3 length: 15 residues. CDR1 and CDR2 (germline): SGHTS, YDEGEE. V lost 5 bases and J lost 1, with 15 bases in between.

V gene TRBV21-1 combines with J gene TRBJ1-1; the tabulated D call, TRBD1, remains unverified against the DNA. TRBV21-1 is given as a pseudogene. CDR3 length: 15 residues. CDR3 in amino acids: CASSLLTGGTTEAFF. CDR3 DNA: TGTGCCAGCAGTCTACTAACAGGGGGCACCACTGAAGCTTTCTTT.

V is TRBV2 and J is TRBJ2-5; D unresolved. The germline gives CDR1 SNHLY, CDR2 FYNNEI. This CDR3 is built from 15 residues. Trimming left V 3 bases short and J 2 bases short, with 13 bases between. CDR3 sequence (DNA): TGTGCCAGCAGTGAGGGTGGGCTGTGGCAAGAGACCCAGTACTTC. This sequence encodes CASSEGGLWQETQYF.

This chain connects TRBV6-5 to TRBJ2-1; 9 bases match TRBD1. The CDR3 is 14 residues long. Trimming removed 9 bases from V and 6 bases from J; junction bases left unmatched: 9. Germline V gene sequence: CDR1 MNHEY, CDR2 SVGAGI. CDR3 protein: CASPPGQGGNEQFF. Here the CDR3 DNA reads TGTGCCAGTCCTCCGGGACAGGGCGGCAATGAGCAGTTCTTC.

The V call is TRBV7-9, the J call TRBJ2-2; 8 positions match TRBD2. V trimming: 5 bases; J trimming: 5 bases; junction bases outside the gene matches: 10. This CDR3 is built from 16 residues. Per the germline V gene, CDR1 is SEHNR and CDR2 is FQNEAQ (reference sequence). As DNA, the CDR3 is TGTGCCAGCAGCCCCACCGGGACTAGTGAAACCGGGGAGCTGTTTTTT. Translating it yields CASSPTGTSETGELFF.

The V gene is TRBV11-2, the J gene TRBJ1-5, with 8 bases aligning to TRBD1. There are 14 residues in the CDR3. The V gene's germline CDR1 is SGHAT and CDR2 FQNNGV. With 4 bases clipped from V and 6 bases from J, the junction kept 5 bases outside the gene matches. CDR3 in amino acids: CASSSQGVGQPQHF. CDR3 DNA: TGTGCCAGCAGCTCACAGGGGGTGGGTCAGCCCCAGCATTTT.

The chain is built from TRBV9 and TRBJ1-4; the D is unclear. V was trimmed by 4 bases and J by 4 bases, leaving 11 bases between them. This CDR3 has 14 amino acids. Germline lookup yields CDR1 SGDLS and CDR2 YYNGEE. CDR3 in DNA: TGTGCCAGCAGCCCTAGGGAGGTTAATGAAAAACTGTTTTTT. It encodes CASSPREVNEKLFF. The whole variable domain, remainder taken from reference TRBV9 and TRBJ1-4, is DSGVTQTPKHLITATGQRVTLRCSPRSGDLSVYWYQQSLDQGLQFLIQYYNGEERAKGNILERFSAQQFPDLHSELNLSSLELGDSALYFCASSPREVNEKLFFGSGTQLSVL.

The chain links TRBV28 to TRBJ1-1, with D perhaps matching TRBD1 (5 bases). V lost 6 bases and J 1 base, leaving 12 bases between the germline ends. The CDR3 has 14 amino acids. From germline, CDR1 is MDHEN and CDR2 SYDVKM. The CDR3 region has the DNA TGTGCCAGCAGCTTGGGGGGTTCGAACACTGAAGCTTTCTTT. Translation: CASSLGGSNTEAFF. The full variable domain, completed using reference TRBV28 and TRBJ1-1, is DVKVTQSSRYLVKRTGEKVFLECVQDMDHENMFWYRQDPGLGLRLIYFSYDVKMKEKGDIPEGYSVSREKKERFSLILESASTNQTSMYLCASSLGGSNTEAFFGQGTRLTVV.

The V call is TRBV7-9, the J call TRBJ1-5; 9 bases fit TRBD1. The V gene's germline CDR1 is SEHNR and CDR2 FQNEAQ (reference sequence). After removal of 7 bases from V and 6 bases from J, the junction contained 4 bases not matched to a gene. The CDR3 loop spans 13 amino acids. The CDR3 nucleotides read TGTGCCAGCACACAGGGGGCCGGTCAGCCCCAGCATTTT. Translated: CASTQGAGQPQHF.

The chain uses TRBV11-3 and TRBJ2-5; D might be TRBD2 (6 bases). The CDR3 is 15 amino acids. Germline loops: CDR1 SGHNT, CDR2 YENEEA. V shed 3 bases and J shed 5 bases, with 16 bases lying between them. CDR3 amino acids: CASSLGGPSGETQYF. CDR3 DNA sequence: TGTGCCAGCAGCTTGGGGGGTCCGTCTGGGGAGACCCAGTACTTC.

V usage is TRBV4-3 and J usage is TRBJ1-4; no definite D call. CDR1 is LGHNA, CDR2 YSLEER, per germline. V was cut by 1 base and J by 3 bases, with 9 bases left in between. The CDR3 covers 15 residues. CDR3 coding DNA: TGCGCCAGCAGCCAAGTATACGGGGCTAATGAAAAACTGTTTTTT. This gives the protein CASSQVYGANEKLFF.

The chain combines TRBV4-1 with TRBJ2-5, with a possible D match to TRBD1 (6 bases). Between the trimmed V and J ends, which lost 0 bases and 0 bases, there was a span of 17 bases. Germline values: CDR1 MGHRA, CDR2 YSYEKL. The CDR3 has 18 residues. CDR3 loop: CASSQETTGYPYQETQYF. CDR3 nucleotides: TGCGCCAGCAGCCAAGAGACAACAGGGTATCCGTACCAAGAGACCCAGTACTTC.